Following are 17 T cell receptor beta chains from one sample sequenced in a study of response to subunit inactivated influenza vaccine. In TCRdb, the RT-PCR reads were re-called with MiXCR into one record per CDR3 protein. The sample shows around 470,000 distinct CDR3 sequences, more than 7% of them seen only once. The sequenced sample was PBMCs from blood, obtained less than 30 months after vaccination. These receptors all come from a man aged 50-75 years who received an inactivated influenza vaccine.

The rearrangement joins TRBV15 to TRBJ2-7; TRBD2 aligns across 9 bases. Germline trimming cut 3 bases from V and 3 bases from J; bases unmatched to any gene: 3. The CDR3 is made up of 14 amino acids. Germline V lookup: CDR1 LNHNV, CDR2 YYDKDF (reference sequence). CDR3 DNA: TGTGCCACCAGCAGTCCTAGCGGGATCTACGAGCAGTACTTC. Protein product: CATSSPSGIYEQYF.

The chain links TRBV4-3 to TRBJ2-1, with TRBD2 matching 10 bases. The germline V gene has CDR1 LGHNA and CDR2 YSLEER. V was clipped by 1 base and J by 6 bases; unmatched bases: 6. The CDR3 is 16 residues long. The CDR3 loop is CASSQVLAGGGNEQFF. The CDR3 nucleotides read TGCGCCAGCAGCCAAGTATTAGCGGGGGGTGGCAATGAGCAGTTCTTC.

This clonotype was counted a few times. The chain combines TRBV5-1 with TRBJ2-5; 10 nucleotides match TRBD2. The CDR3 loop spans 14 amino acids. The J segment lost 4 bases and the V segment lost 5 bases, leaving 5 bases of the junction unmatched. Germline assignment: CDR1 SGHRS and CDR2 YFSETQ. CDR3 in amino acids: CASRTVAGGETQYF. Here the CDR3 DNA reads TGCGCCAGCAGGACCGTAGCGGGGGGAGAGACCCAGTACTTC.

This clonotype occurred many times. The J gene is TRBJ2-2, the V gene TRBV5-5, with 7 bases that match TRBD1. The CDR3 totals 14 residues. V shed 6 bases and J 7 bases; nucleotides not matched to a gene: 9. Germline CDR1 reads SGHKS; CDR2 reads YYEKEE (reference sequence). The CDR3 protein is CASTPGQSYGELFF. As DNA, the CDR3 is TGTGCCAGCACCCCGGGACAGAGTTACGGGGAGCTGTTTTTT.

The chain has TRBV15 and TRBJ2-7; 10 bases are a match to TRBD2. Germline assignment: CDR1 LNHNV and CDR2 YYDKDF (reference sequence). The CDR3 contains 14 residues. J lost 5 bases, V lost 3 bases, and 4 bases had no gene match. Here the CDR3 DNA reads TGTGCCACCAGCAGCCCCGGGACTAGCGACGAGCAGTACTTC. Translating it yields CATSSPGTSDEQYF.

The sample holds many counts of this clonotype. The chain carries TRBV2 and TRBJ1-3, with 7 positions matching TRBD1. The trim removed 7 bases at V and 1 base at J, leaving 13 bases unmatched. Germline CDR1 reads SNHLY; CDR2 reads FYNNEI. CDR3 size: 17 residues. This CDR3 is CASIEGSTGQSGNTIYF. The CDR3 nucleotides read TGTGCCAGCATTGAGGGGTCGACAGGGCAGTCTGGAAACACCATATATTTT.

This clonotype was detected ten times or more. The chain uses TRBV4-3 and TRBJ2-1, with a possible D match to TRBD1 (5 bases). V was trimmed by 1 base and J by 2 bases, leaving 9 bases between them. This CDR3 contains 15 residues. Germline V gene lookup returns CDR1 LGHNA and CDR2 YSLEER. The CDR3 DNA reads TGCGCCAGCAGCCAAGCAGTGGGGCCCTACAATGAGCAGTTCTTC. It is translated as CASSQAVGPYNEQFF.

V gene TRBV6-1 combines with J gene TRBJ2-1; D is unresolved. This CDR3 contains 13 residues. V lost 6 bases and J lost 2, with 8 bases in between. Germline V gene sequence: CDR1 MNHNS, CDR2 SASEGT. The CDR3 coding sequence is TGTGCCAGCAGGGGTAATGCCTACAATGAGCAGTTCTTC. Protein sequence: CASRGNAYNEQFF.

This clonotype was detected many times. Compared with germline, one end of the junction differs, possibly owing to a read error. The rearrangement uses TRBV4-3 and TRBJ2-3; a weak D match, TRBD2 (6 bases). This CDR3 has 14 amino acids. The germline gives CDR1 LGHNA, CDR2 YSLEER. The CDR3 here is CASSQDQFLAPLTF. The CDR3 DNA follows: TGCGCCAGCAGCCAAGATCAGTTCCTAGCGCCCCTTACTTTT.

This clonotype was found a few times. The chain is built from TRBV20-1 and TRBJ1-1; D is unresolved. Germline-derived CDR1 and CDR2 are DFQATT and SNEGSKA (reference sequence). The CDR3 length is 14 residues. The V end lost 0 bases, the J end lost 6 bases, and 14 bases lay between the germline ends. The CDR3 here is CSARDRKGISEAFF. CDR3 bases: TGCAGTGCTAGAGATAGGAAAGGGATCTCTGAAGCTTTCTTT.

This clonotype was counted many times. CDR3: CASRSGLAGYYEQYF. The CDR3 DNA sequence: TGTGCCAGCAGGTCGGGACTAGCGGGATACTACGAGCAGTACTTC. The chain employs TRBV27 and TRBJ2-7; 13 bases align to TRBD2. Germline loops: CDR1 MNHEY, CDR2 SMNVEV (reference sequence). The CDR3 covers 15 residues. With V trimmed by 6 bases and J by 3 bases, 5 bases remained unmatched.

The table lists this clonotype with many counts. The chain links TRBV29-1 to TRBJ2-2, with 11 positions matching TRBD2. Germline lookup yields CDR1 SQVTM and CDR2 ANQGSEA. V shed 5 bases, J shed 1 base, and the junction held 3 bases outside the gene matches. The CDR3 totals 15 residues. CDR3 sequence reads: CSVPTSGVNTGELFF. The CDR3 DNA sequence: TGCAGCGTTCCGACTAGCGGGGTGAACACCGGGGAGCTGTTTTTT.

The chain has TRBV7-8 and TRBJ1-2; D uncertain. Between the trimmed V and J ends, which lost 0 bases and 3 bases, there was a span of 8 bases. The germline CDR1 and CDR2 sequences are SGHVS and FQNEAQ. The CDR3 covers 14 residues. The CDR3 spells CASSLAGRDYGYTF. Written as DNA, the CDR3 is TGTGCCAGCAGCTTAGCAGGGAGGGACTATGGCTACACCTTC.

This clonotype was detected many times. The V gene is TRBV20-1, the J gene TRBJ1-5; D might be TRBD1 (6 bases). The CDR3 consists of 15 residues. Germline-derived CDR1 and CDR2 are DFQATT and SNEGSKA (reference sequence). V dropped 6 bases and J dropped 0 bases, with 15 bases sitting between them. The DNA for the CDR3 is TGCAGTGCGAAACAGGGCTTTTATAGCAATCAGCCCCAGCATTTT. Translation gives CSAKQGFYSNQPQHF.

In this sample, this clonotype turned up a few times. The chain employs TRBV9 and TRBJ2-1; 9 bases are shared with TRBD2. Germline-derived CDR1 and CDR2 are SGDLS and YYNGEE. The CDR3 consists of 14 residues. The V and J ends lost 0 bases and 10 bases, in that order; junction bases with no gene match: 5. CDR3 in amino acids: CASSVGGRAGEQFF. As DNA, the CDR3 is TGTGCCAGCAGCGTAGGCGGGAGGGCGGGGGAGCAGTTCTTC.

V gene TRBV29-1 combines with J gene TRBJ2-1; either TRBD1 or TRBD2 may fit D (5 bases each). Germline V gene lookup returns CDR1 SQVTM and CDR2 ANQGSEA. CDR3 length: 15 residues. Trimming pared 5 bases from V and 0 bases from J, leaving 14 bases between. Here the CDR3 DNA reads TGCAGCGTTCCCAGGGAGCCTGTCTCCTACAATGAGCAGTTCTTC. Translation: CSVPREPVSYNEQFF.

This chain uses TRBV3-1 with TRBJ1-3; a weak D match, TRBD1 (5 bases). This CDR3 has 16 amino acids. In germline, CDR1 is LGHDT, CDR2 YNNKEL (reference sequence). V lost 0 bases and J lost 7, with 16 bases in between. The CDR3 region has the DNA TGTGCCAGCAGCCAAGATCGTCGCAGGGTTGGGAACACCATATATTTT. Amino acid sequence: CASSQDRRRVGNTIYF.